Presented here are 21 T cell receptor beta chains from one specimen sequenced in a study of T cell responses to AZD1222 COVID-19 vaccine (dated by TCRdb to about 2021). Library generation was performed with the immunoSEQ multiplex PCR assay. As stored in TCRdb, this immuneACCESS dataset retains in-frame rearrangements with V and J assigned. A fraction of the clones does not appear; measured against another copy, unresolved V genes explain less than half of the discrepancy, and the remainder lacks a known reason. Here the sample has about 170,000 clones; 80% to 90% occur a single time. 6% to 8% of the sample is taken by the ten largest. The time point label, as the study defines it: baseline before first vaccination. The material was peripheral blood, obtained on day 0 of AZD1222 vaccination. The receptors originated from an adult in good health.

CDR3 coding DNA: TGTGCCAGTAGTATTCAGATTAGCACAGATACGCAGTATTTT. Encoded protein: CASSIQISTDTQYF. The rearrangement uses TRBV19 and TRBJ2-3; no definite D call. V was cut by 3 bases and J by 0 bases, with 7 bases left in between. Germline-derived CDR1 and CDR2 are LNHDA and SQIVND (reference sequence). This CDR3 region has 14 residues.

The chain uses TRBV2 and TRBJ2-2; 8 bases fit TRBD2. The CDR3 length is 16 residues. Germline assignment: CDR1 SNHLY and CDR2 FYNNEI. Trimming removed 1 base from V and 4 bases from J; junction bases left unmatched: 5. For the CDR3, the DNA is TGTGCCAGCAGTGAAGTCGGTAGCGGGGTCACCGGGGAGCTGTTTTTT. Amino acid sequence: CASSEVGSGVTGELFF.

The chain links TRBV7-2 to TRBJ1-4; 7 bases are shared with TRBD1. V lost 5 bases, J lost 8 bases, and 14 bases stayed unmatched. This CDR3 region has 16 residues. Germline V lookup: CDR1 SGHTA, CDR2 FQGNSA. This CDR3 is CASSLGMTGTGEKLFF. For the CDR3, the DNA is TGTGCCAGCAGCCTCGGAATGACAGGGACTGGGGAAAAACTGTTTTTT.

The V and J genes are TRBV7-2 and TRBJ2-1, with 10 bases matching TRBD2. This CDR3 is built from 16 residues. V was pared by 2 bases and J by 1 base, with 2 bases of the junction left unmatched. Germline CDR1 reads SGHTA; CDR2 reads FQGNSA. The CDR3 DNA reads TGTGCCAGCAGCTTAACTAGCGGGGTGTCCTACAATGAGCAGTTCTTC. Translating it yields CASSLTSGVSYNEQFF. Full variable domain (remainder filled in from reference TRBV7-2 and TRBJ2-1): GAGVSQSPSNKVTEKGKDVELRCDPISGHTALYWYRQSLGQGLEFLIYFQGNSAPDKSGLPSDRFSAERTGGSVSTLTIQRTQQEDSAVYLCASSLTSGVSYNEQFFGPGTRLTVL.

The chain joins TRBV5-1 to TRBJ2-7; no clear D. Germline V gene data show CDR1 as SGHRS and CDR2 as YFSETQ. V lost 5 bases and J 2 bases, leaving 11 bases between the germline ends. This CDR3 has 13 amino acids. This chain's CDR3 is CASSITKAYEQYV. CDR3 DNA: TGCGCCAGCAGTATCACGAAAGCCTACGAGCAGTACGTC.

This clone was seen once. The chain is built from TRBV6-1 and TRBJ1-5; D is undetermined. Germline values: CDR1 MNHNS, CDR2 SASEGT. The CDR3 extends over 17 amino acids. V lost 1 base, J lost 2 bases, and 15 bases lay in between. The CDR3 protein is CASSEGPRFLGNQPQHF. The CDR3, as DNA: TGTGCCAGCAGTGAAGGTCCACGATTCCTAGGCAATCAGCCCCAGCATTTT.

CDR3 DNA sequence: TGTGCCAGCAGCTTAGAAACAGGTCGGTTCATCGGGGAGCTGTTTTTT. Protein sequence: CASSLETGRFIGELFF. The V and J genes are TRBV7-9 and TRBJ2-2; a possible D gene is TRBD1 (5 bases). Trimming took 1 base from V and 7 from J, leaving 16 bases between them. Germline CDR1 reads SEHNR; CDR2 reads FQNEAQ (reference sequence). The CDR3 is made up of 16 amino acids.

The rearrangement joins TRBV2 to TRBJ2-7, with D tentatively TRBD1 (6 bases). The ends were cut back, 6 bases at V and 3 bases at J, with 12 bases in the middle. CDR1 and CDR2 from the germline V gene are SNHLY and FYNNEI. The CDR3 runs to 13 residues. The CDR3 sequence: CASREDRFYEQYF. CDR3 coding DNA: TGTGCCAGCAGAGAGGACAGATTCTACGAGCAGTACTTC.

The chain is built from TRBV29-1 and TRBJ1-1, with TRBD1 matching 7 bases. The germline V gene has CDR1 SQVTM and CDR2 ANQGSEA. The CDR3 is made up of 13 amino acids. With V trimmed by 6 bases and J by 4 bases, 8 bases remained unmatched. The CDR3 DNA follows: TGCAGCGTGGCGACAGGGTTTACCACTGAAGCTTTCTTT. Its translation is CSVATGFTTEAFF.

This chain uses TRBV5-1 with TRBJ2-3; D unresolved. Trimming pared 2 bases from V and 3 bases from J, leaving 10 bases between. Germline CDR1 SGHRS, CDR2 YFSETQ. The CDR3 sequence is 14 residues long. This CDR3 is CASSFGLGTDTQYF. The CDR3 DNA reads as TGCGCCAGCAGCTTCGGGTTGGGAACAGATACGCAGTATTTT. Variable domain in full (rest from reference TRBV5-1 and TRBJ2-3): KAGVTQTPRYLIKTRGQQVTLSCSPISGHRSVSWYQQTPGQGLQFLFEYFSETQRNKGNFPGRFSGRQFSNSRSEMNVSTLELGDSALYLCASSFGLGTDTQYFGPGTRLTVL.

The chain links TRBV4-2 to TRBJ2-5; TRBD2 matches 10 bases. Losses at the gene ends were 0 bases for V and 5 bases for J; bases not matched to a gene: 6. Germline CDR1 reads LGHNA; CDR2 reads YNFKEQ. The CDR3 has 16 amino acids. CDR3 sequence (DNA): TGTGCCAGCAGCCAAGATAAAAGCGGGGGGGCGGAGACCCAGTACTTC. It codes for CASSQDKSGGAETQYF.

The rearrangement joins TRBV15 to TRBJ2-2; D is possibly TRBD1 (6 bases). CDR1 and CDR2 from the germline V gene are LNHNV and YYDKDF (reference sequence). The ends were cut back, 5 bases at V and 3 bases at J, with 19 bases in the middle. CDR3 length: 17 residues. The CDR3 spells CATSSPGQGIDTGELFF. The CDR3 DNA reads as TGTGCCACCAGCTCCCCGGGGCAGGGGATAGACACCGGGGAGCTGTTTTTT.

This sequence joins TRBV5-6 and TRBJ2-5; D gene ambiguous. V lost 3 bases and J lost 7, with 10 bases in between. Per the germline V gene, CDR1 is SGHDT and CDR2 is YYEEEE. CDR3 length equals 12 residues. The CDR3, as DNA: TGTGCCAGCAGCTCGACACGGGTGACCCAGTACTTC. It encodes CASSSTRVTQYF.

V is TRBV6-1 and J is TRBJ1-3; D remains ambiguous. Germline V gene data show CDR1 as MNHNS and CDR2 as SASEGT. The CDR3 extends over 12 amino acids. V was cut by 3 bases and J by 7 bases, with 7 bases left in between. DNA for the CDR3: TGTGCCAGCAGTGATGGGGTGAACACCATATATTTT. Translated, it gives CASSDGVNTIYF.

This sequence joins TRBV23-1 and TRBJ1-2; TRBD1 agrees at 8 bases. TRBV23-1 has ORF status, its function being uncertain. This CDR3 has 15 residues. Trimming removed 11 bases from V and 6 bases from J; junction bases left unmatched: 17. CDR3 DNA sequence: TGCGCCCGCTTTGGTGGGTCACAGGGGGTTCATGGCTACACCTTC. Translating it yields CARFGGSQGVHGYTF.

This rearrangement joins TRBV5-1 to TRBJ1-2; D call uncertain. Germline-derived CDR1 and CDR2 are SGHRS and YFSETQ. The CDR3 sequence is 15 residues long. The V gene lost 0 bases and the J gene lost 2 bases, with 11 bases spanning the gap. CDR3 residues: CASSLALGGNYGYTF. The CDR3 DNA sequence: TGCGCCAGCAGCTTGGCCCTCGGTGGGAACTATGGCTACACCTTC.

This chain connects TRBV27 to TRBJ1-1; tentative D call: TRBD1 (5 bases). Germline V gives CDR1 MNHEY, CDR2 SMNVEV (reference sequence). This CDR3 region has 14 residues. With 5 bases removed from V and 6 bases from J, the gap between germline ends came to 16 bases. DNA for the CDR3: TGTGCCAGCAGTGCCACAGGATTACGACCTGAAGCTTTCTTT. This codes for CASSATGLRPEAFF.

The CDR3 region has the DNA TGTGCCTGGAGTGTAGGGGGGGCATATGGCTACACCTTC. Translating it yields CAWSVGGAYGYTF. V gene TRBV30 combines with J gene TRBJ1-2; D is possibly TRBD1 (6 bases). Germline CDR1 GTSNPN, CDR2 SVGIG (reference sequence). The CDR3 contains 13 residues. Trimming took 0 bases from V and 5 from J, leaving 10 bases between them.

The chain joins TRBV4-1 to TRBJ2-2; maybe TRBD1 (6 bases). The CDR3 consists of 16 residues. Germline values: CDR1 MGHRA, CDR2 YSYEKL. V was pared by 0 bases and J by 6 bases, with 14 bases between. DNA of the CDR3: TGCGCCAGCAGCCAAGATCTTCAGGGGCAAGCCGGGGAGCTGTTTTTT. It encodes CASSQDLQGQAGELFF.

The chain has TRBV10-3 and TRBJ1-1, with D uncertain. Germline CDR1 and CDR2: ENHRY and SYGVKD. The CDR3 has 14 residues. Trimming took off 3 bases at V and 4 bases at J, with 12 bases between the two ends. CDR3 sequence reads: CAISEPGWGTEAFF. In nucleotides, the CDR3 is TGTGCCATCAGTGAACCCGGTTGGGGCACTGAAGCTTTCTTT.

CDR3 in DNA: TGTGCCAGCAGTCCAACCCGGGACAGGATTTACGAGCAGTACTTC. It yields the protein CASSPTRDRIYEQYF. The chain employs TRBV2 and TRBJ2-7, with 8 bases aligning to TRBD1. The ends lost 5 bases at V and 4 bases at J; junction bases unmatched: 10. Germline V gene lookup returns CDR1 SNHLY and CDR2 FYNNEI. The length of the CDR3 is 15 residues.